Below, 13 T cell receptor beta chains from the same sample are listed, as sequenced in a study of long-term antiretroviral therapy in people with HIV. At survey level, the immunoSEQ assay was run in its v3.0 version. Assay: immunoSEQ multiplex PCR; the TCRdb copy retains only in-frame clones and omits some. The sample consists of under 45,000 clones, approximately 94% of them appearing once. This specimen was unsorted PBMCs, taken around 9 years after starting antiretroviral therapy. These receptor sequences come from a man aged 25-45 years with HIV.

This rearrangement joins TRBV7-3 to TRBJ2-1; 13 positions match TRBD2. In germline, CDR1 is SGHTA, CDR2 FQGTGA. This CDR3 has 17 amino acids. V trimming: 5 bases; J trimming: 5 bases; junction bases outside the gene matches: 9. CDR3 nucleotides: TGTGCCAGCAGCCGGACTAGCGGGGGTCCCCGTGACAATGAGCAGTTCTTC. Translating it yields CASSRTSGGPRDNEQFF. Together with reference TRBV7-3 and TRBJ2-1, the CDR3 gives the full variable domain: GAGVSQTPSNKVTEKGKYVELRCDPISGHTALYWYRQSLGQGPEFLIYFQGTGAADDSGLPNDRFFAVRPEGSVSTLKIQRTERGDSAVYLCASSRTSGGPRDNEQFFGPGTRLTVL.

The chain joins TRBV4-2 to TRBJ2-5, with 10 positions matching TRBD2. Trimming removed 0 bases from V and 6 bases from J; junction bases left unmatched: 7. Germline V gene data show CDR1 as LGHNA and CDR2 as YNFKEQ. CDR3 length equals 16 residues. The DNA of the CDR3 is TGTGCCAGCAGCCAAGATAAGCGGGGGGGCCGTAAGACCCAGTACTTC. Its translation: CASSQDKRGGRKTQYF.

This sequence joins TRBV4-2 and TRBJ1-6; D is possibly TRBD1 (5 bases). V was pared by 1 base and J by 10 bases, with 8 bases between. The length of the CDR3 is 13 residues. Germline V gene data show CDR1 as LGHNA and CDR2 as YNFKEQ. The CDR3 DNA reads as TGTGCCAGCAGCCAAGTCAGGGCCTCACCCCTCCACTTT. This gives the protein CASSQVRASPLHF.

In its sample, this clone was seen once. This chain connects TRBV10-3 to TRBJ1-4; 7 nucleotides match TRBD1. J was trimmed by 7 bases and V by 0 bases; bases with no gene match: 5. The CDR3 loop spans 15 amino acids. CDR1 is ENHRY, CDR2 SYGVKD, per germline. The CDR3: CAISESAGGGEKLFF. The CDR3, as DNA: TGTGCCATCAGTGAGTCGGCAGGGGGGGGTGAAAAACTGTTTTTT.

V and J are TRBV5-6 and TRBJ2-5; no reliable D call. The CDR3 extends over 12 amino acids. V shed 1 base and J shed 5 bases, with 6 bases lying between them. Germline V gives CDR1 SGHDT, CDR2 YYEEEE. The CDR3 DNA reads TGTGCCAGCAGCTTGCGGGCGGAGACCCAGTACTTC. Protein: CASSLRAETQYF.

The V and J genes are TRBV6-5 and TRBJ1-1; a weak D match, TRBD1 (5 bases). This CDR3 region has 13 residues. V lost 6 bases and J 1 base, leaving 9 bases between the germline ends. CDR1 MNHEY and CDR2 SVGAGI come from the germline V gene. The CDR3 region is CASRGGENTEAFF. In DNA form, the CDR3 reads TGTGCCAGCAGGGGGGGGGAGAACACTGAAGCTTTCTTT.

J is TRBJ1-1 and V is TRBV7-6; no definite D call. V lost 3 bases and J lost 0, with 5 bases in between. The length of the CDR3 is 13 residues. Germline V gene data show CDR1 as SGHVS and CDR2 as FNYEAQ. This CDR3 is CASSFQLNTEAFF. For the CDR3, the DNA is TGTGCCAGCAGCTTCCAGCTGAACACTGAAGCTTTCTTT.

This sequence joins TRBV19 and TRBJ2-7, with 10 bases lining up with TRBD2. The CDR3 consists of 14 residues. V lost 6 bases to trimming and J lost 6 bases; unmatched junction nucleotides: 8. Germline assignment: CDR1 LNHDA and CDR2 SQIVND (reference sequence). CDR3 coding DNA: TGTGCCAGTAGCAACCAGCGGGGGGGAGTCGAGCAGTACTTC. Translated: CASSNQRGGVEQYF.

The V call is TRBV15, the J call TRBJ1-2, with TRBD1 matching over 8 bases. The CDR3 length is 16 residues. Germline assignment: CDR1 LNHNV and CDR2 YYDKDF (reference sequence). J was trimmed by 2 bases and V by 0 bases; bases with no gene match: 5. The chain's CDR3 is CATSRDTRDRNYGYTF. The CDR3, as DNA: TGTGCCACCAGCAGAGATACGAGGGACAGGAACTATGGCTACACCTTC.

This chain uses TRBV6-5 with TRBJ1-1; 8 positions agree with TRBD1. Germline V gene data show CDR1 as MNHEY and CDR2 as SVGAGI. This CDR3 region has 16 residues. V lost 0 bases and J lost 4; bases outside the gene matches: 7. The CDR3 nucleotides are TGTGCCAGCAGTTACTCCTTTGGCAGGGGGCTCACTGAAGCTTTCTTT. It translates to CASSYSFGRGLTEAFF.

V usage is TRBV18 and J usage is TRBJ2-3; possibly TRBD2 for D (6 bases). V lost 5 bases and J 6 bases, leaving 15 bases between the germline ends. CDR3 size: 14 residues. CDR1 is KGHSH, CDR2 LQKENI, per germline. CDR3 in amino acids: CASSVGLPGDTQYF. CDR3 nucleotide sequence: TGTGCCAGCTCAGTGGGACTCCCGGGGGATACGCAGTATTTT.

The chain links TRBV28 to TRBJ1-5, with 8 bases lining up with TRBD1. Losses at the gene ends were 7 bases for V and 7 bases for J; bases not matched to a gene: 15. CDR1 and CDR2 (germline): MDHEN, SYDVKM. This CDR3 has 16 amino acids. The CDR3 DNA sequence: TGTGCCAGCAAGGGCGGGGGCCAGGGGGCAGGACAGCCCCAGCATTTT. Translation: CASKGGGQGAGQPQHF.

The chain joins TRBV27 to TRBJ2-5; 12 nucleotides align to TRBD2. Germline V gene lookup returns CDR1 MNHEY and CDR2 SMNVEV (reference sequence). V trimming: 4 bases; J trimming: 0 bases; junction bases outside the gene matches: 3. The CDR3 has 16 amino acids. CDR3 sequence reads: CASSSLAGGYQETQYF. CDR3 coding DNA: TGTGCCAGCAGTTCGCTAGCGGGGGGGTACCAAGAGACCCAGTACTTC.